The 25 T cell receptor beta chains below come from one sample, sequenced in a study of blood T cell repertoires in COVID-19. Profiling relied on immunoSEQ multiplex PCR, and the TCRdb table lists in-frame clones only, not all of them. The sample has approximately 85,000 clones, around four fifths seen once. Material for sequencing was peripheral blood. These receptors were obtained from a woman between 70 and 85 years old with active or convalescent COVID-19.

Regarding this clone: Other DNA sequences in this sample translate to the same CDR3. The chain is built from TRBV18 and TRBJ2-1, with D possibly being TRBD2 (6 bases). The CDR3 is 13 amino acids. Germline CDR1 KGHSH, CDR2 LQKENI. V was trimmed by 3 bases and J by 5 bases, leaving 8 bases between them. The CDR3 sequence: CASSPRGDNEQFF. Written as DNA, the CDR3 is TGTGCCAGCTCACCGCGCGGGGACAATGAGCAGTTCTTC.

The chain recombines TRBV5-4 with TRBJ1-2; 8 nucleotides agree with TRBD1. Germline CDR1 SGHNT, CDR2 YYREEE (reference sequence). The CDR3 consists of 13 residues. V lost 4 bases, J lost 10 bases, and 9 bases stayed unmatched. The CDR3 DNA reads TGTGCCAGCAGCCAAACAGGGGGGTTGGACTACACCTTC. It specifies CASSQTGGLDYTF.

The J gene is TRBJ2-3, the V gene TRBV7-2; 7 nucleotides line up with TRBD2. Trimming cost V 4 bases and J 0 bases; bases outside gene matches: 10. Germline CDR1 SGHTA, CDR2 FQGNSA. The length of the CDR3 is 17 residues. CDR3 sequence: CASSSASGRGSTDTQYF. The CDR3 nucleotides are TGTGCCAGCAGCTCCGCCTCGGGGCGGGGGAGCACAGATACGCAGTATTTT. Full variable domain (remainder filled in from reference TRBV7-2 and TRBJ2-3): GAGVSQSPSNKVTEKGKDVELRCDPISGHTALYWYRQSLGQGLEFLIYFQGNSAPDKSGLPSDRFSAERTGGSVSTLTIQRTQQEDSAVYLCASSSASGRGSTDTQYFGPGTRLTVL.

The V call is TRBV5-1, the J call TRBJ1-5; possible D gene TRBD1, 5 bases. With 0 bases removed from V and 8 bases from J, the gap between germline ends came to 18 bases. CDR1 and CDR2 from the germline V gene are SGHRS and YFSETQ. This CDR3 region has 16 residues. CDR3 sequence: CASSLGVGGTNEPQHF. The DNA for the CDR3 is TGCGCCAGCAGCTTGGGGGTCGGAGGGACGAATGAGCCCCAGCATTTT.

The chain couples TRBV9 to TRBJ2-1; D is perhaps TRBD2 (6 bases). The CDR3 covers 15 residues. CDR1 SGDLS and CDR2 YYNGEE come from the germline V gene. Trimming stripped 0 bases from V and 6 bases from J, with 13 bases between. The CDR3 nucleotides read TGTGCCAGCAGCGTAGCCAGCGGGTGGGGCAATGAGCAGTTCTTC. Translating it yields CASSVASGWGNEQFF. The full variable domain, completed using reference TRBV9 and TRBJ2-1, is DSGVTQTPKHLITATGQRVTLRCSPRSGDLSVYWYQQSLDQGLQFLIQYYNGEERAKGNILERFSAQQFPDLHSELNLSSLELGDSALYFCASSVASGWGNEQFFGPGTRLTVL.

This chain links TRBV14 with TRBJ2-5; D remains unclear. This CDR3 contains 12 residues. Trimming took off 4 bases at V and 2 bases at J, with 5 bases between the two ends. The germline CDR1 and CDR2 sequences are SGHDN and FVKESK. The CDR3 sequence: CASSPSQETQYF. The DNA for the CDR3 is TGTGCCAGCAGCCCCTCTCAAGAGACCCAGTACTTC.

V usage is TRBV5-1 and J usage is TRBJ2-2; no definite D call. Germline CDR1 reads SGHRS; CDR2 reads YFSETQ. Trimming took off 0 bases at V and 0 bases at J, with 9 bases between the two ends. The CDR3 extends over 16 amino acids. The chain's CDR3 is CASSLGGDANTGELFF. The CDR3 DNA follows: TGCGCCAGCAGCTTGGGAGGAGACGCGAACACCGGGGAGCTGTTTTTT.

This chain uses TRBV9 with TRBJ2-1, with 9 bases identical to TRBD2. CDR1 and CDR2 from the germline V gene are SGDLS and YYNGEE. CDR3 length: 15 residues. The ends lost 4 bases at V and 4 bases at J; junction bases unmatched: 6. This CDR3 is CASSPGRGGYNEQFF. The CDR3 nucleotides are TGTGCCAGCAGCCCCGGGCGGGGGGGTTACAATGAGCAGTTCTTC.

V usage is TRBV12-3 or TRBV12-4 and J usage is TRBJ1-5, with 7 bases that match TRBD1. CDR3 length: 13 amino acids. The ends lost 5 bases at V and 7 bases at J; junction bases unmatched: 5. CDR3 in amino acids: CASSPGQTQPQHF. DNA of the CDR3: TGTGCCAGCAGTCCGGGACAGACCCAGCCCCAGCATTTT.

The rearrangement uses TRBV5-8 and TRBJ2-5, with 9 nucleotides matching TRBD1. CDR1 is SGHTS and CDR2 is YDEGEE in the germline V gene. The trim removed 0 bases at V and 1 base at J, leaving 1 base unmatched. The CDR3 sequence is 15 residues long. CDR3 DNA sequence: TGTGCCAGCAGCTTGGGGACAGGGGTCCAAGAGACCCAGTACTTC. It translates to CASSLGTGVQETQYF.

The DNA of the CDR3 is TGTGCCACCAGCAGCTTCCTAGCGGAGGGGGCAGATACGCAGTATTTT. The encoded protein is CATSSFLAEGADTQYF. The V call is TRBV15, the J call TRBJ2-3; the D gene is possibly TRBD2 (7 bases). The CDR3 runs 16 residues. V shed 3 bases and J shed 4 bases, with 17 bases lying between them. Germline CDR1 reads LNHNV; CDR2 reads YYDKDF (reference sequence).

The J gene is TRBJ2-3, the V gene TRBV19; the match to TRBD2 covers 7 bases. This CDR3 region has 14 residues. With V trimmed by 6 bases and J by 4 bases, 7 bases remained unmatched. Germline V lookup: CDR1 LNHDA, CDR2 SQIVND (reference sequence). DNA for the CDR3: TGTGCCAGTAGCCTCGGACTAGAGGCAGATACGCAGTATTTT. Translating it yields CASSLGLEADTQYF.

The rearrangement links TRBV3-1 (or the pseudogene TRBV3-2) to TRBJ1-2, with D perhaps TRBD1 (6 bases). V was trimmed by 2 bases and J by 4 bases, leaving 14 bases between them. CDR1 is LGHDT, CDR2 YNNKEL, per germline (reference sequence). The CDR3 spans 15 residues. CDR3 sequence: CASSQSRTASYGYTF. The CDR3 DNA reads as TGTGCCAGCAGCCAAAGCAGGACAGCCTCCTATGGCTACACCTTC.

This chain uses TRBV5-4 with TRBJ2-1; 7 bases fit TRBD1. The CDR3 spans 14 residues. CDR1 and CDR2 (germline): SGHNT, YYREEE (reference sequence). J lost 5 bases, V lost 0 bases, and 2 bases had no gene match. CDR3 bases: TGTGCCAGCAGCTTGGCCGGGACAGACAATGAGCAGTTCTTC. It is translated as CASSLAGTDNEQFF.

This clone was seen only once. V and J are TRBV6-1 and TRBJ2-3; TRBD1 matches 8 bases. V shed 3 bases and J 2 bases; nucleotides not matched to a gene: 4. This CDR3 has 15 residues. Germline lookup yields CDR1 MNHNS and CDR2 SASEGT. CDR3 sequence reads: CASSEGTGLTDTQYF. The CDR3, as DNA: TGTGCCAGCAGTGAGGGGACAGGTCTCACAGATACGCAGTATTTT.

The V and J genes are TRBV7-2 and TRBJ2-1, with 10 nucleotides matching TRBD2. This CDR3 region has 17 residues. With 5 bases clipped from V and 4 bases from J, the junction kept 11 bases outside the gene matches. CDR1 SGHTA and CDR2 FQGNSA come from the germline V gene. CDR3 in DNA: TGTGCCAGCAGCCCCGCTGGCGTAGCGGGGGGATACAATGAGCAGTTCTTC. It is translated as CASSPAGVAGGYNEQFF.

This clone was seen a handful of times. The same CDR3 also results from other DNA sequences found in this sample. The chain carries TRBV28 and TRBJ1-5; D is possibly TRBD1 (6 bases). V lost 6 bases to trimming and J lost 3 bases, with 9 bases between them. Germline CDR1 MDHEN, CDR2 SYDVKM. CDR3 length: 13 amino acids. Here the CDR3 DNA reads TGTGCCAGCAGCCGGGACAACAATCAGCCCCAGCATTTT. This sequence encodes CASSRDNNQPQHF.

The V and J genes are TRBV3-1 (or the pseudogene TRBV3-2) and TRBJ1-1; no firm D call. The CDR3 is 12 amino acids. V was trimmed by 4 bases and J by 3 bases, leaving 6 bases between them. Per the germline V gene, CDR1 is LGHDT and CDR2 is YNNKEL (reference sequence). The CDR3 here is CASSPRDTEAFF. The CDR3 DNA sequence: TGTGCCAGCAGCCCACGGGACACTGAAGCTTTCTTT.

The chain recombines TRBV6-1 with TRBJ1-6; a weak D match, TRBD1 (5 bases). The V and J ends lost 1 base and 9 bases respectively, with 19 bases between them. The V gene's germline CDR1 is MNHNS and CDR2 SASEGT. CDR3 length: 17 amino acids. The CDR3 coding sequence is TGTGCCAGCAGTGAAGTTTCAGGGTACGCTCTTGGTTCACCCCTCCACTTT. The encoded protein is CASSEVSGYALGSPLHF.

The chain joins TRBV20-1 to TRBJ1-2, with D tentatively TRBD1 (5 bases). V was trimmed by 8 bases and J by 3 bases, leaving 10 bases between them. CDR1 DFQATT and CDR2 SNEGSKA come from the germline V gene (reference sequence). This CDR3 region has 11 residues. CDR3 protein: CSLRQYYGYTF. In DNA form, the CDR3 reads TGCAGTCTAAGACAGTACTATGGCTACACCTTC.

The rearrangement uses TRBV21-1 and TRBJ2-2; the D call in the table, TRBD2, was not verified against the DNA. TRBV21-1 is a recognized pseudogene. The CDR3 has 18 amino acids. CDR3 protein: CASTPNGGTSGGTGELFF. The CDR3 bases are TGTGCCAGCACCCCAAATGGGGGAACTAGCGGGGGGACCGGGGAGCTGTTTTTT.

This clone was seen only a few times. The chain joins TRBV24-1 to TRBJ2-2; weak D call: TRBD2 (6 bases). The CDR3 runs 14 residues. Germline V gives CDR1 KGHDR, CDR2 SFDVKD. V was shortened by 7 bases and J by 6 bases, with 14 bases between the two germline ends. The CDR3 reads CATRGVGEAGELFF. Written as DNA, the CDR3 is TGTGCCACCAGAGGGGTAGGGGAGGCCGGGGAGCTGTTTTTT.

The rearrangement links TRBV15 to TRBJ1-2; a weak D match, TRBD1 (5 bases). This CDR3 comprises 13 residues. Germline V CDR1 and CDR2: LNHNV, YYDKDF (reference sequence). Trimming cost V 0 bases and J 8 bases, with 10 bases left between them. CDR3: CATSRDQGLGYTF. CDR3 sequence (DNA): TGTGCCACCAGCAGAGACCAGGGTCTGGGCTACACCTTC.

This rearrangement joins TRBV7-2 to TRBJ1-6; D not certain. There are 16 residues in the CDR3. Germline V lookup: CDR1 SGHTA, CDR2 FQGNSA. Trimming took off 1 base at V and 0 bases at J, with 7 bases between the two ends. The CDR3 DNA reads TGTGCCAGCAGCTTAGGCGGGTCCTCCTATAATTCACCCCTCCACTTT. It is translated as CASSLGGSSYNSPLHF.

The rearrangement joins TRBV28 to TRBJ2-6; TRBD2 is a possible D gene (6 bases). The germline V gene has CDR1 MDHEN and CDR2 SYDVKM. This CDR3 is 17 amino acids long. With 9 bases removed from V and 2 bases from J, the gap between germline ends came to 20 bases. For the CDR3, the DNA is TGTGCCAGTCGCGCCGGCGGGGATGGGGCTGGGGCCAACGTCCTGACTTTC. Translation gives CASRAGGDGAGANVLTF.